The T cell receptor (beta chain) described here comes from a study of T cell repertoires in cytomegalovirus infection. One entry per CDR3 protein, called by TCRdb with MiXCR from the reads. The sample has about 140,000 distinct CDR3 sequences, under 8% seen once. This clonotype was observed a few times. The sample consisted of PBMCs. The sequence was collected from a human donor in good health (CMV status not recorded). Some clones in this sample may be carry-over from other donors' samples.

The DNA for the CDR3 is TGCAGCGTTCAGGAGGGAGTAGGCGGGGAGCTGTTTTTT. Residues: CSVQEGVGGELFF. This rearrangement joins TRBV29-1 to TRBJ2-2, with a tentative D call TRBD2 (6 bases). V shed 5 bases and J shed 7 bases, with 14 bases lying between them. The germline V gene encodes CDR1 SQVTM and CDR2 ANQGSEA. The CDR3 length is 13 residues.